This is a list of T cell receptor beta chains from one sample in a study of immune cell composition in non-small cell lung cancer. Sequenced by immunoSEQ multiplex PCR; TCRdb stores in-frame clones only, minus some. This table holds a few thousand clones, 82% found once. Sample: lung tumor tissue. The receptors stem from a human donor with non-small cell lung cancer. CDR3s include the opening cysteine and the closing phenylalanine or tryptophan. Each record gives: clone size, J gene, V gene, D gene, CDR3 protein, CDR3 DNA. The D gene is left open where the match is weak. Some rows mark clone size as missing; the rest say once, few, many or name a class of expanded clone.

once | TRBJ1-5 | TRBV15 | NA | CATSRWGDSSNQPQHF | TGTGCCACCAGCAGATGGGGGGATAGTAGCAATCAGCCCCAGCATTTT
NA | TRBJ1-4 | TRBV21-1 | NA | CASSKVVRQGARTNEKLFF | TGTGCCAGCAGCAAAGTGGTTAGGCAGGGGGCTAGGACTAATGAAAAACTGTTTTTT
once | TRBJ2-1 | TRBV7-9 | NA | CASSPRSYNEQFF | TGTGCCAGCAGCCCTAGGTCCTACAATGAGCAGTTCTTC
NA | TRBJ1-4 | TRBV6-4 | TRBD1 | CASSRTGDNEKLFF | TGTGCCAGCAGCCGGACAGGGGATAATGAAAAACTGTTTTTT
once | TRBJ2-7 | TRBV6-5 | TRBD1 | CASSYSTGTASYEQYF | TGTGCCAGCAGTTACTCGACAGGGACAGCGTCCTACGAGCAGTACTTC
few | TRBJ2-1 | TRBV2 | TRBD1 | CASSSPGQANNEQFF | TGTGCCAGCAGTTCTCCGGGACAGGCTAACAATGAGCAGTTCTTC
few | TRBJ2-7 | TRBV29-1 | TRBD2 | CSVVSGTDSYEQYF | TGCAGCGTCGTTAGCGGGACTGACTCCTACGAGCAGTACTTC
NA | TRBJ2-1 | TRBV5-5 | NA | CASTLDRTITYNEQFF | TGTGCCAGCACCTTGGACAGAACGATAACCTACAATGAGCAGTTCTTC
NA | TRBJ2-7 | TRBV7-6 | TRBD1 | CASSPQQGASYEQYF | TGTGCCAGCAGCCCCCAACAGGGGGCGTCCTACGAGCAGTACTTC
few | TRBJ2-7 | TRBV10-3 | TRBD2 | CAISERASGSSSEQYF | TGTGCCATCAGTGAGAGGGCTAGCGGGAGCTCATCGGAGCAGTACTTC
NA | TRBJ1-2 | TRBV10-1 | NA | CASNGHFYGYTF | TGCGCCAGCAACGGACACTTCTATGGCTACACCTTC
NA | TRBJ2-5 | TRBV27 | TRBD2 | CASSRGVWGGETQYF | TGTGCCAGCAGCCGGGGGGTTTGGGGGGGAGAGACCCAGTACTTC
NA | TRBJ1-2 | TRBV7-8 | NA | CASSLGDTFYGYTF | TGTGCCAGCAGCTTAGGGGACACGTTCTATGGCTACACCTTC
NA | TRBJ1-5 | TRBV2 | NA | CASSEQPGQGPNQPQHF | TGTGCCAGCAGTGAACAACCCGGCCAGGGGCCCAATCAGCCCCAGCATTTT
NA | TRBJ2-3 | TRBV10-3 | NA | CAISEGEGVRQYF | TGTGCCATCAGTGAGGGGGAGGGGGTGAGGCAGTATTTT
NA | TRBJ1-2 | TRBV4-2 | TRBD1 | CASSQGTGGDYGYTF | TGTGCCAGCAGCCAAGGCACAGGGGGCGACTATGGCTACACCTTC
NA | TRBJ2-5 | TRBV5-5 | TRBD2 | CASSSGLAGGPWRQETQYF | TGTGCCAGCAGCTCGGGACTAGCGGGAGGGCCGTGGAGGCAAGAGACCCAGTACTTC
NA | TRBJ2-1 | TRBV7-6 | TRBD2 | CASSPLGAGANNEQFF | TGTGCCAGCAGCCCCCTAGGTGCGGGAGCCAACAATGAGCAGTTCTTC
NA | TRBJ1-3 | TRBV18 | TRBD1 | CASSPRTGVGNTIYF | TGTGCCAGCTCACCACGGACAGGGGTTGGAAACACCATATATTTT
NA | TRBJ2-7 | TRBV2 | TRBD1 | CASTLGQGYEQYF | TGTGCCAGCACCCTGGGACAGGGCTACGAGCAGTACTTC
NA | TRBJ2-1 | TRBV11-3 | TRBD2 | CASSLGGSGTYNEQFF | TGTGCCAGCAGCTTAGGGGGTAGCGGGACTTACAATGAGCAGTTCTTC
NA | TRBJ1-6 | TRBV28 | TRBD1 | CASSRDSNSPLHF | TGTGCCAGCAGTCGGGACAGTAATTCACCCCTCCACTTT
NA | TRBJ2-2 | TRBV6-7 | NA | CASSTGTTNTGELFF | TGTGCCAGCAGTACAGGGACAACGAACACCGGGGAGCTGTTTTTT
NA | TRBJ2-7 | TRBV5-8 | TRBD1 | CASSSGQGSYEQYF | TGTGCCAGCAGCTCGGGACAGGGCTCCTACGAGCAGTACTTC
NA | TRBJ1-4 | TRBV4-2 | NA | CASSQDRNEKLFF | TGTGCCAGCAGCCAAGACAGGAATGAAAAACTGTTTTTT
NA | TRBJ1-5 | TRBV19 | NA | CASRLAGNSNQPQHF | TGTGCCAGTAGATTAGCAGGGAATAGCAATCAGCCCCAGCATTTT
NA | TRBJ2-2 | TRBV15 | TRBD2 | CATSRVAGGRTGELFF | TGTGCCACCAGCAGAGTTGCGGGGGGGCGCACCGGGGAGCTGTTTTTT
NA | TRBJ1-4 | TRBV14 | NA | CASSQFGEKLFF | TGTGCCAGCAGCCAATTCGGGGAAAAACTGTTTTTT
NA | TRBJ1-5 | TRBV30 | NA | CAWSLGSPGTNQPQHF | TGTGCCTGGAGTTTGGGGAGCCCTGGTACGAATCAGCCCCAGCATTTT
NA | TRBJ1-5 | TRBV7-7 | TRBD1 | CASTPSSTGYSNQPQHF | TGTGCCAGCACCCCCTCGTCGACAGGGTATAGCAATCAGCCCCAGCATTTT
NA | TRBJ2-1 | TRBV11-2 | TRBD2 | CASSLVASGSSVKQFF | TGTGCCAGCAGCTTAGTGGCTAGCGGGAGTTCAGTAAAGCAGTTCTTC
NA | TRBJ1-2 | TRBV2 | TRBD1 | CASRIQGADYDYTF | TGTGCCAGCAGGATACAGGGGGCTGACTATGACTACACCTTC
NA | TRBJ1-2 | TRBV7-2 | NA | CASSLVAGKGYGYTF | TGTGCCAGCAGCTTAGTAGCAGGGAAAGGCTATGGCTACACCTTC